The present TCR beta chain was sequenced within a study of regulatory T cells in long-lasting Graves disease listed by TCRdb under 2021. Looking at the study overall: Persistent Graves' disease was defined as antithyroid drug treatment for over 5 years with persistently positive TSH receptor autoantibodies. The study took place in China and was registered as a clinical trial. In the clinical cohort, patients with persistent Graves' disease had used antithyroid drugs for an average of roughly 10 years. TCR sequencing covered around 13 persistent and approximately 20 newly diagnosed Graves' disease patients, 33 samples in total. Persistent Graves' disease patients were compared with newly diagnosed Graves' disease patients by peripheral blood TCR sequencing and RNA sequencing. Results the study describes overall, beyond this receptor: Peripheral blood alone was examined, since thyroid tissue, which constituted the primary lesion, could not be accessed. Lower TCR Shannon entropy and fewer highly expanded clones were observed in persistent Graves' disease patients than in newly diagnosed patients, which suggested clonal expansion. As a limitation, the authors acknowledged that the small sample size may reduce accuracy. Only the TCR beta chain was sequenced and analyzed. Preferential use of TRBV28, TRBJ1-2 and TRBJ2-5 was observed in persistent disease, whereas TRBV20-1 and TRBJ2-1 were favored in newly diagnosed disease. Persistent patients shared more public clonotypes among themselves (approximately 2,500) than newly diagnosed patients did (about 970).

Library preparation employed multiplex PCR. Sequencing was carried out with an Illumina HiSeq 4000. CDR3 regions were amplified by Arm-PCR with iRepertoire HTBI primers to construct TCR beta libraries. Before sequencing, the PCR products went through gel purification. In the source study's methods: A total of 62 TRBV and approximately 13 TRBJ segments were identified across samples and were used for gene usage analysis of CDR3 amino acid clonotypes. Filtered high-quality paired reads were merged into contigs using COPE and FqMerger. BLAST was used to align contigs to IMGT TRBV, TRBD and TRBJ reference genes, with CDR3 defined following IMGT. Any clonotype with a frequency above 0.1% was classified as a highly expanded clone. Shannon entropy served as the measure of repertoire diversity, while the Gini coefficient captured V-J evenness. A clonotype was considered public if more than one individual shared it. The public reads were quality trimmed at Q25 with fastp and then assembled into clones with MiXCR by TCRdb, keeping productive beta chains. Each CDR3 protein gets just one entry, which takes the most common genes and DNA from the rows behind it. These V and J calls are TCRdb output, not the study's own analysis. The sample includes around 510,000 distinct CDR3 sequences, with around 20% observed a single time. The top ten hold approximately 7.8% of the sample.

This clonotype was seen more than once but under ten times. Its antigen remains undetermined. No much larger clonotype is one base removed from it; base qualities were not supplied. The time point label here, explained by the study, means: persistent/refractory GD, antithyroid drugs over 5 years with positive TRAb. RNA was extracted from PBMCs in TRIzol for both TCR sequencing and RNA sequencing. The diagnosis of Graves' disease was made according to American Thyroid Association guidelines. Patients were recruited from an endocrinology department in Xi'an, China. Each patient gave approximately 8.8 milliliters of peripheral blood, collected in an EDTA anticoagulant tube. Ficoll Paque Plus density gradient separation was used to isolate PBMCs, and no further T cell sorting was performed. An Agilent 2100 Bioanalyzer and agarose gel were used to check RNA quality, and a NanoDrop 2000 was used to measure RNA concentration.

The CDR3 spans 18 residues, from the cysteine through the phenylalanine. The kept DNA is CDR3 alone, 54 bases in frame from the first base. Germline trimming amounts to 0 bases on V and 2 bases on J, with 7 as the count of junction bases outside the gene matches. The germline V gene sets CDR1 to MGHRA and CDR2 to YSYEKL. The sequence derives from a female donor with Graves disease. This material consisted of peripheral blood mononuclear cells (PBMCs), taken when the disease was refractory, from a patient treated with antithyroid drugs. The sequence is built from TRBV4-1 and TRBJ1-2, with 12 junctional bases fitting TRBD1. The DNA is as follows: TGCGCCAGCAGCCAAGATTACGGGACAGGGGGCCTCAACTATGGCTACACCTTC. Translation gives CASSQDYGTGGLNYGYTF.